The text below deals with one T cell receptor (beta chain). Its antigen is as yet unknown. This sample stems from a study of T cell clones after liver transplantation. For the study at large: Blood was drawn pre-transplant, before withdrawal, and after full or failed withdrawal. The study, taken as a whole, reports: In 5 of 8 subjects, circulating graft-donor-reactive CD4 TCRbeta sequences fell significantly after transplant.

This CDR3 is built from 16 residues. The ends were cut back, 5 bases at V and 0 bases at J, with 16 bases in the middle. The germline gives CDR1 SGHTA, CDR2 FQGTGA. The assay was immunoSEQ multiplex PCR, and TCRdb's table has in-frame clones only and misses some. This table has 95,000 to 110,000 clones, about 86% appearing once. The starting material was CD4+ T cells from blood, obtained around 44 months after liver transplant. This rearrangement joins TRBV7-3 to TRBJ1-1; a possible D gene is TRBD1 (5 bases). The clonotype originates from a human patient who received a liver transplant. Some T cells may have come from the graft donor. CDR3 coding DNA: TGTGCCAGCAGCCCACTGACCGGGGCTTTGAACACTGAAGCTTTCTTT. Protein product: CASSPLTGALNTEAFF.